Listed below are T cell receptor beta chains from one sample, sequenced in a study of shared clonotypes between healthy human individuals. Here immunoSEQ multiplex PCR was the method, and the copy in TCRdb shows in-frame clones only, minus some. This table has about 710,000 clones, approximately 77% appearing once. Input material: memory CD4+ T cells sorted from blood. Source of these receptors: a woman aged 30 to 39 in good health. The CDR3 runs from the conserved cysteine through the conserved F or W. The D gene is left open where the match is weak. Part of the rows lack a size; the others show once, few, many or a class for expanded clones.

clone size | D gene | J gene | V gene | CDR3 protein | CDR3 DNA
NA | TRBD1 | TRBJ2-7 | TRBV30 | CAWSNSWGGQGVGEQYF | TGTGCCTGGAGCAACTCATGGGGGGGACAGGGTGTTGGGGAGCAGTACTTC
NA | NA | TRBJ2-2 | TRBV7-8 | CASSPDLGELFF | TGTGCCAGCAGCCCGGACTTGGGGGAGCTGTTTTTT
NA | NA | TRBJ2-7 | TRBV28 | CASGISDSYEQYF | TGTGCCAGCGGAATTAGCGACTCCTACGAGCAGTACTTC
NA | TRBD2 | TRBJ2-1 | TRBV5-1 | CASSLPAGSSYNEQFF | TGCGCCAGCAGCTTGCCAGCGGGGAGCTCCTACAATGAGCAGTTCTTC
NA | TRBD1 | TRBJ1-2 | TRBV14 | CASSPQKGARHGYTF | TGTGCCAGCAGCCCTCAAAAGGGGGCGCGTCACGGCTACACCTTC
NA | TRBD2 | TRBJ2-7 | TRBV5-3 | CARSVSGREAYEQYF | TGTGCCAGAAGCGTAAGCGGGAGGGAGGCCTACGAGCAGTACTTC
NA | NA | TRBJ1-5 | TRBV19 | CASRKGGVTGQPQHF | TGTGCCAGTCGGAAGGGGGGGGTAACAGGTCAGCCCCAGCATTTT
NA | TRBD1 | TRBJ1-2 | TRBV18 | CASSPRYGTGGLDYGYTF | TGTGCCAGCTCACCCCGGTATGGGACAGGGGGCCTTGACTATGGCTACACCTTC
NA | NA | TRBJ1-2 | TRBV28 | CASRPTGSYGYTF | TGTGCCAGCAGGCCTACAGGGTCCTATGGCTACACCTTC
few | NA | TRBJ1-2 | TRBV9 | CASSVGGTGGYTF | TGTGCCAGCAGCGTAGGGGGTACGGGTGGCTACACCTTC
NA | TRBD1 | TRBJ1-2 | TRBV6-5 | CASSHSRQTGFGYTF | TGTGCCAGCAGCCACTCTCGCCAGACAGGGTTTGGCTACACCTTC
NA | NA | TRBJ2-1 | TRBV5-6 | CASSSRESSYNEQFF | TGTGCCAGCAGCTCGAGGGAGAGCTCCTACAATGAGCAGTTCTTC
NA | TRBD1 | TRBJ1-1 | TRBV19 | CATKYSGGRAEAFF | TGTGCCACCAAGTATTCAGGGGGGCGCGCTGAAGCTTTCTTT
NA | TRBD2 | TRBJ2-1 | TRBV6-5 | CASSSGLPLYNEQFF | TGTGCCAGCAGTTCGGGACTACCTCTCTACAATGAGCAGTTCTTC
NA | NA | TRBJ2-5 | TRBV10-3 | CAISESLRQETQYF | TGTGCCATCAGTGAGTCGCTGCGACAAGAGACCCAGTACTTC
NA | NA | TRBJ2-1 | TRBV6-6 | CASMSTYNEQFF | TGTGCCAGCATGTCAACATACAATGAGCAGTTCTTC
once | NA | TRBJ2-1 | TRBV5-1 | CASSLTSLAYNEQFF | TGCGCCAGCAGCCTGACTAGTCTCGCCTACAATGAGCAGTTCTTC
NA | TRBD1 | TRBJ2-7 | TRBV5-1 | CASSLQGASYEQYF | TGCGCCAGCAGCTTGCAGGGGGCTTCCTACGAGCAGTACTTC
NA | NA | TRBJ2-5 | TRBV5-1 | CASSFTGVETQYF | TGCGCCAGCAGCTTTACGGGGGTAGAGACCCAGTACTTC
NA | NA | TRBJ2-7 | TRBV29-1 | CSVTPSSAYYEQYF | TGCAGCGTCACACCCTCTAGCGCCTACTACGAGCAGTACTTC
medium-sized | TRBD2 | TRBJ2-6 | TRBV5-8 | CASSSLGTRETGANVLTF | TGTGCCAGCAGCTCGTTGGGGACTAGGGAAACTGGGGCCAACGTCCTGACTTTC
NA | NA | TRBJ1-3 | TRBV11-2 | CASSAVRHSGNTIYF | TGTGCCAGCAGCGCTGTTCGGCATTCCGGAAACACCATATATTTT
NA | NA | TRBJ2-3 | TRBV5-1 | CASSSRDSPLTDTQYF | TGCGCCAGCAGTTCTCGGGACTCCCCCCTCACAGATACGCAGTATTTT
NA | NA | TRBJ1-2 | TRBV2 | CASSDTGRYGYTF | TGTGCCAGCAGTGACACAGGGAGGTATGGCTACACCTTC
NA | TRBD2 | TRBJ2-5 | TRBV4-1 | CASSQASGMKGETQYF | TGCGCCAGCAGCCAAGCCAGCGGGATGAAGGGAGAGACCCAGTACTTC
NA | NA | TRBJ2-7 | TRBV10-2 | CASSLEGNPFSYEQYF | TGCGCCAGCAGTCTCGAGGGGAATCCGTTTTCCTACGAGCAGTACTTC
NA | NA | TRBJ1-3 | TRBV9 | CASSVTSRGDSGNTIYF | TGTGCCAGCAGCGTTACCTCCAGAGGGGACTCTGGAAACACCATATATTTT
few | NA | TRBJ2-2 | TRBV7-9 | CASSFRGDVPGELFF | TGTGCCAGCAGCTTTAGGGGAGATGTCCCCGGGGAGCTGTTTTTT
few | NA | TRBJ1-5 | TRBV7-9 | CASSLSGGRTPQHF | TGTGCCAGCAGCTTGTCCGGGGGGCGCACACCCCAGCATTTT
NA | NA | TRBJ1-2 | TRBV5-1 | CASSRGSQGSYYNYGYTF | TGCGCCAGCAGCAGAGGTTCCCAGGGGTCCTACTATAACTATGGCTACACCTTC